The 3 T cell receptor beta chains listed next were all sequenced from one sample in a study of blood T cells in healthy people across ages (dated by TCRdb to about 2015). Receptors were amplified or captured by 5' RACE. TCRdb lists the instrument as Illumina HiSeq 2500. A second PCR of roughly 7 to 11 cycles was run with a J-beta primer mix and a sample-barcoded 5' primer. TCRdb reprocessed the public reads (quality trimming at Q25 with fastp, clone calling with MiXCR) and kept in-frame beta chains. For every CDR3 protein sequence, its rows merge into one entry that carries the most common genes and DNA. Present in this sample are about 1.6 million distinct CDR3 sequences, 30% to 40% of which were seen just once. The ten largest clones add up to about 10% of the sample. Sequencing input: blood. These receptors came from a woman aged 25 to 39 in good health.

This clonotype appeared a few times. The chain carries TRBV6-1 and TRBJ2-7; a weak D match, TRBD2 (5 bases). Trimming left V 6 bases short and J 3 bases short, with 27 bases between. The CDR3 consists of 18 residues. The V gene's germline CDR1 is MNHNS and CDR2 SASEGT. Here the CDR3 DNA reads TGTGCCAGCAGGTGGGAGAGGTTAACCAAGGGTCCCTACTACGAGCAGTACTTC. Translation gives CASRWERLTKGPYYEQYF.

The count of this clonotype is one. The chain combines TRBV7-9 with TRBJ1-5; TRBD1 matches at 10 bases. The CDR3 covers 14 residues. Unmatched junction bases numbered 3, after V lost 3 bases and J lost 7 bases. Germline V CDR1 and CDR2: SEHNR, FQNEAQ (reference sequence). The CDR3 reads CASSFEDRGQPQHF. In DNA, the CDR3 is TGTGCCAGCAGCTTTGAGGACAGGGGGCAGCCCCAGCATTTT.

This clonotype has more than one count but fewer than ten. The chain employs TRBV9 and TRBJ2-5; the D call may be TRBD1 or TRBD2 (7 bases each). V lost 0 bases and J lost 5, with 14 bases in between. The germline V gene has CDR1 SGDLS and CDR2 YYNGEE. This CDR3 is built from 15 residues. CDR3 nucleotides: TGTGCCAGCAGCGTAGCCCCAGGGGGAGGGGAGACCCAGTACTTC. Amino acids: CASSVAPGGGETQYF.